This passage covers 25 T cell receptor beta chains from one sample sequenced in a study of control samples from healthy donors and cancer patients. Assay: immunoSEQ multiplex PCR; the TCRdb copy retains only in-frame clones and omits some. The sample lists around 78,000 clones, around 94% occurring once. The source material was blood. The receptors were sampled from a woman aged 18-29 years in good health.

CDR3: CASSPTHLSGTQYF. The CDR3 nucleotides are TGTGCCAGCAGTCCTACCCATCTAAGTGGTACGCAGTATTTT. The chain is built from TRBV6-5 and TRBJ2-3; D gene uncertain. This CDR3 has 14 amino acids. Germline CDR1 MNHEY, CDR2 SVGAGI. V gave up 5 bases and J gave up 8 bases, with 17 bases separating them.

CDR3 in amino acids: CASSEIARGRPYNEQFF. The CDR3 DNA reads as TGTGCCAGCAGTGAAATAGCTCGGGGGCGACCCTACAATGAGCAGTTCTTC. This sequence joins TRBV2 and TRBJ2-1; D is tentatively TRBD1 or TRBD2 (6 bases each). V lost 2 bases and J 2 bases, leaving 16 bases between the germline ends. The germline V gene has CDR1 SNHLY and CDR2 FYNNEI. The length of the CDR3 is 17 residues. Looking up the rest from reference TRBV2 and TRBJ2-1 gives the full variable domain: EPEVTQTPSHQVTQMGQEVILRCVPISNHLYFYWYRQILGQKVEFLVSFYNNEISEKSEIFDDQFSVERPDGSNFTLKIRSTKLEDSAMYFCASSEIARGRPYNEQFFGPGTRLTVL.

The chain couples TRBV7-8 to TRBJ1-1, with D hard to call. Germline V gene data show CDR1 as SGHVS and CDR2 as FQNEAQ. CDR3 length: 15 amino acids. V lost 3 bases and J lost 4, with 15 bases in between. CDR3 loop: CASSFAFVRGTEAFF. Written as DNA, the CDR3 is TGTGCCAGCAGCTTCGCCTTCGTCCGGGGCACTGAAGCTTTCTTT.

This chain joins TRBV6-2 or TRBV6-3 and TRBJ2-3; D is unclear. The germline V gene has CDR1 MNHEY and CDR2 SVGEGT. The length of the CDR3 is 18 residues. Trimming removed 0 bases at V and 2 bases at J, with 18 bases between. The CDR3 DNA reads TGTGCCAGCAGTTACTCCAGGAGACGGCTCGATTTCACAGATACGCAGTATTTT. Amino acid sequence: CASSYSRRRLDFTDTQYF.

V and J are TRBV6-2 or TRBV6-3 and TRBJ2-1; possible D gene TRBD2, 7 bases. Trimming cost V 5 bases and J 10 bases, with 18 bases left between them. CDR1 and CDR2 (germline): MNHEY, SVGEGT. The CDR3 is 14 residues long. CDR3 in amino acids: CASSRTGLGGEQFF. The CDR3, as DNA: TGTGCCAGCAGTAGAACAGGGTTGGGGGGGGAGCAGTTCTTC.

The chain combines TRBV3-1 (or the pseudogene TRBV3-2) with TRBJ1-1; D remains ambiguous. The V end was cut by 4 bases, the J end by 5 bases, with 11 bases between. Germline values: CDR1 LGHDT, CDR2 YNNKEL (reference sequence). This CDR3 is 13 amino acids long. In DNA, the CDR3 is TGTGCCAGCAGCCCCCGTAGGGAGACTGAAGCTTTCTTT. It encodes CASSPRRETEAFF.

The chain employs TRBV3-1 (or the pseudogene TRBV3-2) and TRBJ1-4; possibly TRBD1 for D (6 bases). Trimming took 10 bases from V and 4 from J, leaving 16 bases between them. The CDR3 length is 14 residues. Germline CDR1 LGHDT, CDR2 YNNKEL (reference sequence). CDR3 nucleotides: TGTGCCACAGGGGCCAAGGCGGGTAATGAAAAACTGTTTTTT. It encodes CATGAKAGNEKLFF.

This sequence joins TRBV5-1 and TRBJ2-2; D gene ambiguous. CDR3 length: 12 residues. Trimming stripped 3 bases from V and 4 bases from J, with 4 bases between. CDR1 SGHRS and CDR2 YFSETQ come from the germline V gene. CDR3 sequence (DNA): TGCGCCAGCAGCTACTTCACCGGGGAGCTGTTTTTT. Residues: CASSYFTGELFF.

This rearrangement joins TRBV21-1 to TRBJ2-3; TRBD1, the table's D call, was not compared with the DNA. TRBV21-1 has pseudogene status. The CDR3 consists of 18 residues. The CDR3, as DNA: TGTGCCAGCAGCAAAGCGCCAGGTTTGGCCAAGAACACAGATACGCAGTATTTT. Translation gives CASSKAPGLAKNTDTQYF.

The CDR3, as DNA: TGTGCCAGCAGCAGGGAAGGGACAGTTTTGACAGATACGCAGTATTTT. It encodes CASSREGTVLTDTQYF. The chain uses TRBV6-4 and TRBJ2-3; 7 bases line up with TRBD1. The CDR3 sequence is 16 residues long. CDR1 and CDR2 from the germline V gene are MRHNA and SNTAGT. The junction had 12 bases not matched to a gene; V was cut back by 6 bases and J by 3 bases.

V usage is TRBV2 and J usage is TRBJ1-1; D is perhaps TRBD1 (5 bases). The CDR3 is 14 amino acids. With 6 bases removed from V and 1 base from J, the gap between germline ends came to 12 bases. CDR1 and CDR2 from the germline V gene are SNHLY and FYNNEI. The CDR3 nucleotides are TGTGCCAGCAGAACCGGGACGGAGAACACTGAAGCTTTCTTT. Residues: CASRTGTENTEAFF.

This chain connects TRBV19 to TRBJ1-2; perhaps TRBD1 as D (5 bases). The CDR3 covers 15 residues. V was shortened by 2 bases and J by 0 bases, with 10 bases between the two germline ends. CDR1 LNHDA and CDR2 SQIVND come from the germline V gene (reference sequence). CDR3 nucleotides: TGTGCCAGTAGTATACAGGGATCGGCTAACTATGGCTACACCTTC. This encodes CASSIQGSANYGYTF.

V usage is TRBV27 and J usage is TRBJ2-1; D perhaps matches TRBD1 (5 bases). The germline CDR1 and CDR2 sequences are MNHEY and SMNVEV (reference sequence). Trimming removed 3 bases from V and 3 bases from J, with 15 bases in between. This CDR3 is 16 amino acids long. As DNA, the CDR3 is TGTGCCAGCAGTTTTGTACTGGGGCAACTCTACAATGAGCAGTTCTTC. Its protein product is CASSFVLGQLYNEQFF.

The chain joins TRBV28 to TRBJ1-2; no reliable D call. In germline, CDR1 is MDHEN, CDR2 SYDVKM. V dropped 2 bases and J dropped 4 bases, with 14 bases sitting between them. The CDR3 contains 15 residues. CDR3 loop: CASSLRARGSYGYTF. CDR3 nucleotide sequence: TGTGCCAGCAGTTTACGGGCGCGGGGTTCCTATGGCTACACCTTC.

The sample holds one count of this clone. CDR3 sequence: CASSLTELQGGYTF. The CDR3 DNA follows: TGTGCCAGCAGTTTGACGGAGCTCCAAGGTGGCTACACCTTC. The chain combines TRBV28 with TRBJ1-2; D gene ambiguous. Germline V gene lookup returns CDR1 MDHEN and CDR2 SYDVKM. This CDR3 is 14 amino acids long. Trimming cost V 3 bases and J 7 bases, with 15 bases left between them.

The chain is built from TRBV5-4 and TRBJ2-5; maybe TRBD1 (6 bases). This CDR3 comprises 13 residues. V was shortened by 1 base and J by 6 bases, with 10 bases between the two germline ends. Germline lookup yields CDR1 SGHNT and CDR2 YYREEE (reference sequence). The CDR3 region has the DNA TGTGCCAGCAGCTTGCAGGGGATGAAGACCCAGTACTTC. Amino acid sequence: CASSLQGMKTQYF.

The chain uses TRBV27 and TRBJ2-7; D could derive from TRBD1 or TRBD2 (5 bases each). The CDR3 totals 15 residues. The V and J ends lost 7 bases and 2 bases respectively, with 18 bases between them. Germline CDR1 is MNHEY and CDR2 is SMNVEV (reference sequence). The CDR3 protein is CASTQTWGSTYEQYF. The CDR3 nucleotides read TGTGCCAGCACCCAGACTTGGGGGTCCACCTACGAGCAGTACTTC.

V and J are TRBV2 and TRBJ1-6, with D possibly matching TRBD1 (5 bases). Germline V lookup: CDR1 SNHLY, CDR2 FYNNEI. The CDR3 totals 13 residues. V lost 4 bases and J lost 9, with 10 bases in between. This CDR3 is CASSVGVTSPLHF. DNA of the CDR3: TGTGCCAGCAGTGTAGGGGTTACTTCACCCCTCCACTTT.

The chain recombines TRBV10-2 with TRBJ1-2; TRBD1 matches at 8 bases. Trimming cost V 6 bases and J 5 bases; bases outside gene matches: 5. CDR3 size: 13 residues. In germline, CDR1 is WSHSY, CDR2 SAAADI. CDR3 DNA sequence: TGCGCCAGCAGGGGACAGGTCGATTATGGCTACACCTTC. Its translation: CASRGQVDYGYTF.

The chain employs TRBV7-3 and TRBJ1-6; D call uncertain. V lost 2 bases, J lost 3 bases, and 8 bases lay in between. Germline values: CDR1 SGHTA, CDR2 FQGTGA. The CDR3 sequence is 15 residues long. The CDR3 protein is CASSLGQHYNSPLHF. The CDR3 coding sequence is TGTGCCAGCAGCTTAGGGCAGCACTATAATTCACCCCTCCACTTT.

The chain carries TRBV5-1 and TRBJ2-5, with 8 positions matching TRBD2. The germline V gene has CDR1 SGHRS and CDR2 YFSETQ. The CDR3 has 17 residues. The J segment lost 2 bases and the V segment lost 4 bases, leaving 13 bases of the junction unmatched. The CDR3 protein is CASSRARGDPLQETQYF. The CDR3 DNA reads TGCGCCAGCAGCCGTGCGCGGGGGGACCCCCTACAAGAGACCCAGTACTTC. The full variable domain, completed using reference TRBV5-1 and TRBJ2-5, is KAGVTQTPRYLIKTRGQQVTLSCSPISGHRSVSWYQQTPGQGLQFLFEYFSETQRNKGNFPGRFSGRQFSNSRSEMNVSTLELGDSALYLCASSRARGDPLQETQYFGPGTRLLVL.

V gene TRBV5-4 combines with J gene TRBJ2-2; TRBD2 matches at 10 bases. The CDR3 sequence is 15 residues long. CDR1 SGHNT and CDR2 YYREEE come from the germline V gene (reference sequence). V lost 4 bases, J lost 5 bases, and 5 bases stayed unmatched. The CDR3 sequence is CASSPAGGQTGELFF. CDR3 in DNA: TGTGCCAGCAGCCCAGCGGGAGGGCAAACCGGGGAGCTGTTTTTT.

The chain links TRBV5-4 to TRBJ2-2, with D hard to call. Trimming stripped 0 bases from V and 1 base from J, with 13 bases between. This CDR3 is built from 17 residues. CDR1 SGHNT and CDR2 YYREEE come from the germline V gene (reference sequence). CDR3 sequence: CASSLASLGMNTGELFF. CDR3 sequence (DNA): TGTGCCAGCAGCTTGGCGTCTTTGGGGATGAACACCGGGGAGCTGTTTTTT.

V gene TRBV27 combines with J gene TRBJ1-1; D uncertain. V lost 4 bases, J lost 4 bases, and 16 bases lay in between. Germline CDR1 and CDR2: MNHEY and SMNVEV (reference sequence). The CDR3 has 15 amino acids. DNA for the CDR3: TGTGCCAGCAGTTCACCCCCCAAAAGGAGCACTGAAGCTTTCTTT. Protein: CASSSPPKRSTEAFF.

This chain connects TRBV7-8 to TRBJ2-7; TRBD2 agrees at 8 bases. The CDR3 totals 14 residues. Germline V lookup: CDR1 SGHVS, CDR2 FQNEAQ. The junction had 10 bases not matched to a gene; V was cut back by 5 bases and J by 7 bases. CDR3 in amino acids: CASSPGGVLGEQYF. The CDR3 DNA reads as TGTGCCAGCAGCCCCGGGGGGGTACTTGGGGAGCAGTACTTC.